These T cell receptor beta chains were read from a single sample in a study of tumor-infiltrating lymphocytes in primary liver carcinoma. TCRdb reprocessed the multiplex PCR reads via MiXCR and lists one record per CDR3 protein. This sample carries 50,000 to 60,000 distinct CDR3 sequences, over 75% of them seen once, and the ten largest clones take less than 25%. What was sequenced was liver tumor tissue from sampling region 5. Every receptor here comes from a middle-aged man with primary liver carcinoma and hepatitis B virus infection. Each CDR3 is given with its conserved first and last residue. Fields, in order: clone size, J gene, D gene, V gene, CDR3 DNA, CDR3 protein. D genes are given only for firm matches. Not all rows give a size; the values are once, few, many and, for expanded clones, a class.

. | TRBJ2-3 | . | TRBV12-3/TRBV12-4 | TGTGCCAACAGTACTAACGGCACATATACGCAGTATTTT | CANSTNGTYTQYF
many | TRBJ2-2 | . | TRBV28 | TGTGCCAGCAAACCCCCTCTGACCGGGGAGCTGTTTTTT | CASKPPLTGELFF
. | TRBJ2-1 | . | TRBV14 | TGTGCCAGCAGTACCATAGTGGGATGGGTAAACAATGAGCAATTCTTC | CASSTIVGWVNNEQFF
. | TRBJ2-7 | . | TRBV5-4 | TGTGCCAGCGGCACCCCGAGTGGCGGGACCCACGAGCAGCACTTC | CASGTPSGGTHEQHF
many | TRBJ1-6 | . | TRBV2 | TGTGCCAGCAGTGTGGGGGATTCACCCCTCCACTTT | CASSVGDSPLHF
many | TRBJ2-1 | . | TRBV2 | TGTGCCAGCAGCACCGGGACGGACCCTTTGGATGAGCAGTTCTTC | CASSTGTDPLDEQFF
. | TRBJ2-2 | . | TRBV5-1 | TGCGCCAGCAGCATTGAGATACTGAACACCGGAGAGCTGTTTTTT | CASSIEILNTGELFF
. | TRBJ2-1 | . | TRBV5-1 | TGCGCCAGCAGCGACGGGTACCACAGTGAGCAGTTCTTC | CASSDGYHSEQFF
. | TRBJ1-4 | TRBD1 | TRBV11-2 | TGTGCCAGCAGCTTAGACCCAACAGGGGTTGAAAAACTGCTATTT | CASSLDPTGVEKLLF
once | TRBJ2-7 | TRBD2 | TRBV6-6 | TGTGTCAGCAGTTCAACTAGCGGGAGCTCCTACGAGCAGTACTTC | CVSSSTSGSSYEQYF
. | TRBJ2-7 | . | TRBV11-2 | TGCGCCAGCAGCTTACGATGGTCATGGGAAAACGAGCAGTACTTC | CASSLRWSWENEQYF
. | TRBJ2-7 | . | TRBV7-9 | TGTGCCAGCAGCCCTTGGACGGGGCCCTACGAGCAGTACTTC | CASSPWTGPYEQYF
. | TRBJ2-1 | TRBD2 | TRBV11-2 | TGTGCCAGCAGCTTCCAGTGGGTGCCTGGGTCTAGCGGGAGTCATGGGCAGTTCTTC | CASSFQWVPGSSGSHGQFF
medium-sized | TRBJ2-1 | . | TRBV4-3 | TGCGCCAGCAGCCAAGATAGAGGACATCCGCAGTTCTTC | CASSQDRGHPQFF
many | TRBJ1-1 | . | TRBV28 | TGTGCCAGCAACATCTTCAGGGGAGGAACTGAAGCTTTCTTT | CASNIFRGGTEAFF
. | TRBJ2-1 | . | TRBV4-1 | TGCGCCGGCAGCCAAGCTGGGACTGCGTACAATGAGCAGTTCTTC | CAGSQAGTAYNEQFF
. | TRBJ2-7 | . | TRBV11-1 | TGTGCCAGCGGCATAGGGCCGGCGGGTGAAAGCTACTACGAGCAGTACTTC | CASGIGPAGESYYEQYF
. | TRBJ2-4 | . | TRBV6-1 | TGTGCCAACAGTGAAGTAGGGCGGGACAAAAACATTCAGTACTTC | CANSEVGRDKNIQYF
many | TRBJ2-1 | TRBD2 | TRBV28 | TGTGCCAGCAGTTTATACCACTTTCCGGGACTAGCGGAGCACAATGAGCAGTTCTTC | CASSLYHFPGLAEHNEQFF
once | TRBJ2-1 | . | TRBV7-9 | TGTGCCAGCAGCCTATCACTTCCTTGTCATGAGCAGTTCTTC | CASSLSLPCHEQFF
. | TRBJ1-1 | TRBD1 | TRBV20-1 | TGCAGTACTAGAGATCCCTCAGGGGGCCCTGAAGCTTTCTTT | CSTRDPSGGPEAFF
few | TRBJ2-5 | . | TRBV7-2 | TGTGCCAGCAGCTTAGACCCAGCGGTGACCCCCCAAGAGACCCAGTACTTC | CASSLDPAVTPQETQYF
. | TRBJ2-1 | . | TRBV7-2 | TGTGCCAGCAGCCGTGGGACACGGGGCACTGAGCAGTTCTTC | CASSRGTRGTEQFF
many | TRBJ2-7 | TRBD1 | TRBV28 | TGTGCCAGCAGTTCAACACAGGGGTGGGAGCAGTACTTC | CASSSTQGWEQYF
few | TRBJ2-1 | . | TRBV19 | TGTGTCAGTAGTATAGGAGCTAGCGAGCAGTTCTTC | CVSSIGASEQFF
. | TRBJ2-1 | . | TRBV11-3 | TGTGCCAGCAGTTTAGTTGTCTCGAACAATGAGCAGTTCTTC | CASSLVVSNNEQFF
few | TRBJ2-3 | . | TRBV4-1 | TGCGCCAGCAGCCAAGATCCGGGTATCGGGAGTAATATGCAGTATTTT | CASSQDPGIGSNMQYF
. | TRBJ2-3 | . | TRBV5-1 | TGCGTCAGCAGCTTGAGGACGGGCGGCAGCATAGATACGCAGTATTTT | CVSSLRTGGSIDTQYF
. | TRBJ2-1 | TRBD1 | TRBV11-2 | TGTGCCAGCAGTTTTGACAGGGAACAGCTCTTC | CASSFDREQLF
. | TRBJ2-5 | . | TRBV10-3 | TGTGCTACAGCCTGGGACATCCAAGAGACCCAGTACTTC | CATAWDIQETQYF
. | TRBJ2-7 | . | TRBV11-2 | TGTGCCAGCAGCTTAGAACCGGGAGCGGACTACGAGCGGTACTTC | CASSLEPGADYERYF
medium-sized | TRBJ2-4 | . | TRBV11-2 | TGTGCCAGCAGCTTAGATAGAGCAGGTCTAGCCAAAAACATTCAGTACTTC | CASSLDRAGLAKNIQYF
. | TRBJ2-1 | TRBD2 | TRBV29-1 | TGCAGTGTTGGACTAGCGGGGGGGTCCTACAATGAGCAGTTCTTC | CSVGLAGGSYNEQFF
. | TRBJ1-1 | . | TRBV5-1 | TGCGCCAGCAGCTTAAGGACCAGGAACGTGAACACTGAAGCTTTCTTC | CASSLRTRNVNTEAFF
. | TRBJ1-1 | . | TRBV5-5 | TGTGCCTGCATCTTGCTGTCACTGCCGGGCACTGAAGCTTTCTTT | CACILLSLPGTEAFF